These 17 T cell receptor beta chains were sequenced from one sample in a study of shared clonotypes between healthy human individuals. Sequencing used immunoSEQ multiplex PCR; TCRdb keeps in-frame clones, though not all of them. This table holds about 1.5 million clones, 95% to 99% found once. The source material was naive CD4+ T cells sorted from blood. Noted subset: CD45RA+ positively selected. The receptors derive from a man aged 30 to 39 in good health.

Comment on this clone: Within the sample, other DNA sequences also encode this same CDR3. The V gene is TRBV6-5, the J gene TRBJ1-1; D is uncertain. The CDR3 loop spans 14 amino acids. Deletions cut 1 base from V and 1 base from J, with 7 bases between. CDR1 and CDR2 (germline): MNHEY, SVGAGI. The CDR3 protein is CASSYFQRNTEAFF. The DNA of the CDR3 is TGTGCCAGCAGTTACTTCCAACGGAACACTGAAGCTTTCTTT.

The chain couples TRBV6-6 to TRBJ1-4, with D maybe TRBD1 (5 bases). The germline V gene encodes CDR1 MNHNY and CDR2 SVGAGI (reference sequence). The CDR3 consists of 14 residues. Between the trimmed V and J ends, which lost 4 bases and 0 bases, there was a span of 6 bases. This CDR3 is CASSLTATNEKLFF. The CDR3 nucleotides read TGTGCCAGCAGTTTGACAGCAACTAATGAAAAACTGTTTTTT.

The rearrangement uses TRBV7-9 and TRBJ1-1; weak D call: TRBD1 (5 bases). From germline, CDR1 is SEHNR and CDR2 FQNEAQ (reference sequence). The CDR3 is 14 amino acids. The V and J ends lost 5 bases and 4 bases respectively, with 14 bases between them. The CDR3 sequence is CASSKEGAGTEAFF. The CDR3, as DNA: TGTGCCAGCAGCAAAGAAGGGGCTGGCACTGAAGCTTTCTTT.

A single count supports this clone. CDR3 loop: CASGKGGLYNEQFF. In nucleotides, the CDR3 is TGCGCCAGCGGAAAGGGGGGCCTTTACAATGAGCAGTTCTTC. The chain couples TRBV5-1 to TRBJ2-1, with D tentatively TRBD1 or TRBD2 (6 bases each). Trimming took 7 bases from V and 4 from J, leaving 15 bases between them. Per the germline V gene, CDR1 is SGHRS and CDR2 is YFSETQ. The CDR3 sequence is 14 residues long.

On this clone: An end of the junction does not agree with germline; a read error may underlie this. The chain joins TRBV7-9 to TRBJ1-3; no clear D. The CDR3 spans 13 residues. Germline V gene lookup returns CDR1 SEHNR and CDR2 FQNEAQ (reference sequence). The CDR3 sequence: CASSLADRNTIYF. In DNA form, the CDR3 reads TGTGCCAGCAGCCTAGCAGACCGTAACACCATATATTTT.

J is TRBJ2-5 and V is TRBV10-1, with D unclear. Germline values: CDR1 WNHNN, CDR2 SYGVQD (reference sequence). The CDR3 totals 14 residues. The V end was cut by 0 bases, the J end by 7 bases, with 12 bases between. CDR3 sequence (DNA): TGCGCCAGCAGTGAGTCGTCCCCCGGCGGGACCCAGTACTTC. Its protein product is CASSESSPGGTQYF.

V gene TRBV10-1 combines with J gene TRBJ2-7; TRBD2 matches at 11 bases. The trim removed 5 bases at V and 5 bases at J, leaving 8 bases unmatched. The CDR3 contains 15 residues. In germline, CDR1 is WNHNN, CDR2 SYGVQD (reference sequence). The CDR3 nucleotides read TGCGCCAGCAGTCCCGCATTAGCGGGAGGGGACGAGCAGTACTTC. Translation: CASSPALAGGDEQYF.

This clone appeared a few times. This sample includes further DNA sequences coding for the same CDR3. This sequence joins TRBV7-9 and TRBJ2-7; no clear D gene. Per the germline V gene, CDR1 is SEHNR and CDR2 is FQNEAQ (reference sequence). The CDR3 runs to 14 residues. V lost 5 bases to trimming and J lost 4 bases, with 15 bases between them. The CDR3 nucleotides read TGTGCCAGCAGCCCCAGGACCGGTTTATACGAGCAGTACTTC. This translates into CASSPRTGLYEQYF.

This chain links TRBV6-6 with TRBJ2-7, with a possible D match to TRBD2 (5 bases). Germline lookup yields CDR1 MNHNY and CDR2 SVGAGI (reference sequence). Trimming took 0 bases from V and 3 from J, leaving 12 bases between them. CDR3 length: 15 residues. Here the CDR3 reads CASSYSPGILYEQYF. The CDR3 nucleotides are TGTGCCAGCAGTTACTCCCCCGGGATCCTCTACGAGCAGTACTTC.

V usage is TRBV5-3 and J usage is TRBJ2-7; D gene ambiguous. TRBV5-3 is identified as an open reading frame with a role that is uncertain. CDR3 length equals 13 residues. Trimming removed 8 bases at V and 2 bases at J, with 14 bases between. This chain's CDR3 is CASAPRLAYEQYF. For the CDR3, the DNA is TGTGCCAGCGCACCGAGGTTAGCCTACGAGCAGTACTTC.

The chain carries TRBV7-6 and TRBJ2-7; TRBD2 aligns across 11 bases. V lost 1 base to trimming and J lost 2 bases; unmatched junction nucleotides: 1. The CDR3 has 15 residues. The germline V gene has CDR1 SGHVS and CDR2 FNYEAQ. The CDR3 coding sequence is TGTGCCAGCAGCTTAGTACTAGCGGGAGCCTACGAGCAGTACTTC. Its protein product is CASSLVLAGAYEQYF.

The CDR3 spells CASGDRGHEQYF. In DNA form, the CDR3 reads TGTGCCAGTGGGGACAGGGGGCACGAGCAGTACTTC. This chain connects TRBV27 to TRBJ2-7, with 12 bases that match TRBD1. The CDR3 is made up of 12 amino acids. CDR1 and CDR2 from the germline V gene are MNHEY and SMNVEV (reference sequence). Trimming cost V 9 bases and J 5 bases; bases outside gene matches: 2.

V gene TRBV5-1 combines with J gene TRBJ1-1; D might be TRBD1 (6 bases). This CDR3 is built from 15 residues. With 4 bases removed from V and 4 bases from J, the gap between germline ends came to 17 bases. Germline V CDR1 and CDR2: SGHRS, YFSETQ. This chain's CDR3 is CASSKITPGVTEAFF. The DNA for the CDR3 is TGCGCCAGCAGCAAAATAACCCCAGGGGTCACTGAAGCTTTCTTT.

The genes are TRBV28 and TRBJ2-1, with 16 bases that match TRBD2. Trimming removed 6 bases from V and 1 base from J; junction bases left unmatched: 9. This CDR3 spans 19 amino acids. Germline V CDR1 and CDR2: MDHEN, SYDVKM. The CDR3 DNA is TGTGCCAGCAGCGGTGGGACTAGCGGGAGGGGTCGGTCCTACAATGAGCAGTTCTTC. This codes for CASSGGTSGRGRSYNEQFF. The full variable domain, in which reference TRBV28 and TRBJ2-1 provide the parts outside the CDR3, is DVKVTQSSRYLVKRTGEKVFLECVQDMDHENMFWYRQDPGLGLRLIYFSYDVKMKEKGDIPEGYSVSREKKERFSLILESASTNQTSMYLCASSGGTSGRGRSYNEQFFGPGTRLTVL.

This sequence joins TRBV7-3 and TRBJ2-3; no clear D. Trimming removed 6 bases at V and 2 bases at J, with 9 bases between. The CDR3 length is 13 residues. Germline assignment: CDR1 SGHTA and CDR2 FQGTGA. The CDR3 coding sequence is TGTGCCAGCAGTACTAACCCCACAGATACGCAGTATTTT. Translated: CASSTNPTDTQYF.

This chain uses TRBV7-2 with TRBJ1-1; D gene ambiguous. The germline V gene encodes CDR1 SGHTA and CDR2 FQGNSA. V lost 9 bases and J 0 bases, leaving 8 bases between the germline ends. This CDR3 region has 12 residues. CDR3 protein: CASKLMNTEAFF. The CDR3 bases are TGTGCCAGTAAACTTATGAACACTGAAGCTTTCTTT.

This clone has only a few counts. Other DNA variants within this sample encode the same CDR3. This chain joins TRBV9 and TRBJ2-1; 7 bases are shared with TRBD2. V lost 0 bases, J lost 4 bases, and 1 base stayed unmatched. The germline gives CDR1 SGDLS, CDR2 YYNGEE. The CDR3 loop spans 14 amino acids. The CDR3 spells CASSVASGYNEQFF. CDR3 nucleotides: TGTGCCAGCAGCGTAGCTAGCGGATACAATGAGCAGTTCTTC.